Below are 31 T cell receptor beta chains sequenced from a single sample in a study of blood T cell repertoires in COVID-19 (dated by TCRdb to 2020 to 2022). Receptor libraries were prepared by the immunoSEQ multiplex PCR assay. TCRdb limited this immuneACCESS table to in-frame rearrangements with V and J called. A share of clones is missing; checked studies link under half to unresolved V genes, and the rest is unexplained. The sample table holds roughly 50,000 clones, of which over 75% were seen once. Roughly 10% of the sample is taken by the ten largest. Sequenced material: peripheral blood. All receptors come from a human donor in a cohort sampled during active COVID-19.

J is TRBJ2-1 and V is TRBV6-5; 8 bases fit TRBD2. This CDR3 is 15 amino acids long. CDR1 and CDR2 (germline): MNHEY, SVGAGI. V was pared by 5 bases and J by 11 bases, with 14 bases of the junction left unmatched. CDR3 protein: CASSQIGTGTRKQFF. The CDR3 nucleotides read TGTGCCAGCAGTCAAATAGGTACCGGGACTAGAAAGCAGTTCTTC.

V and J are TRBV7-9 and TRBJ1-2; tentative D call: TRBD1 (6 bases). V lost 0 bases, J lost 4 bases, and 15 bases lay in between. Germline V lookup: CDR1 SEHNR, CDR2 FQNEAQ (reference sequence). CDR3 size: 16 residues. CDR3 loop: CASSLAKRGAGYGYTF. In DNA form, the CDR3 reads TGTGCCAGCAGCTTAGCTAAGCGGGGGGCCGGCTATGGCTACACCTTC.

The chain employs TRBV7-3 and TRBJ2-1; D is uncertain. Germline CDR1 and CDR2: SGHTA and FQGTGA. The CDR3 contains 13 residues. Trimming removed 5 bases from V and 9 bases from J, with 14 bases in between. The CDR3 is CASSPIGVIEQFF. CDR3 sequence (DNA): TGTGCCAGCAGCCCCATAGGAGTTATTGAGCAGTTCTTC.

This sequence joins TRBV25-1 and TRBJ1-5; 9 nucleotides align to TRBD1. CDR3 length equals 16 residues. The germline gives CDR1 MGHDK, CDR2 SYGVNS. The CDR3 sequence is CAQKSRDRASREPQHF. The CDR3 DNA reads as TGTGCTCAAAAAAGCCGGGACAGGGCTTCTCGTGAGCCCCAGCATTTT.

V usage is TRBV28 and J usage is TRBJ1-1; no definite D call. The CDR3 runs to 14 residues. The germline V gene has CDR1 MDHEN and CDR2 SYDVKM. V gave up 2 bases and J gave up 0 bases, with 7 bases separating them. CDR3 coding DNA: TGTGCCAGCAGTTTAAACAAAATGAACACTGAAGCTTTCTTT. Its protein is CASSLNKMNTEAFF.

The chain combines TRBV11-2 with TRBJ2-7; 13 nucleotides align to TRBD2. CDR3 length: 17 amino acids. With 4 bases clipped from V and 3 bases from J, the junction kept 9 bases outside the gene matches. Looked up from germline, CDR1 is SGHAT and CDR2 is FQNNGV. CDR3: CASSSVGLAGRIYEQYF. The CDR3 DNA reads TGTGCCAGCAGCTCGGTGGGACTAGCGGGAAGAATCTACGAGCAGTACTTC.

The chain joins TRBV19 to TRBJ2-2, with TRBD1 identical over 8 bases. V was pared by 5 bases and J by 3 bases, with 5 bases of the junction left unmatched. The CDR3 runs to 15 residues. Germline V lookup: CDR1 LNHDA, CDR2 SQIVND (reference sequence). CDR3 amino acids: CASSGQGMYTGELFF. DNA for the CDR3: TGTGCCAGTAGTGGACAGGGAATGTACACCGGGGAGCTGTTTTTT.

The chain employs TRBV24-1 and TRBJ1-2; unclear D gene. The length of the CDR3 is 13 residues. Trimming removed 4 bases at V and 7 bases at J, with 12 bases between. CDR1 and CDR2 from the germline V gene are KGHDR and SFDVKD. The CDR3 protein is CATSDRGSTGYTF. The CDR3 nucleotides are TGTGCCACCAGTGACCGAGGGTCTACTGGCTACACCTTC.

The chain joins TRBV19 to TRBJ1-5; TRBD1 agrees at 8 bases. V shed 11 bases and J 4 bases; nucleotides not matched to a gene: 10. The CDR3 sequence is 14 residues long. Looked up from germline, CDR1 is LNHDA and CDR2 is SQIVND (reference sequence). The CDR3 region is CAARRQGFNQPQHF. CDR3 coding DNA: TGTGCCGCCCGTCGACAGGGGTTTAATCAGCCCCAGCATTTT.

The chain links TRBV6-6 to TRBJ2-7; 7 bases align to TRBD2. J lost 2 bases, V lost 6 bases, and 7 bases had no gene match. CDR1 and CDR2 (germline): MNHNY, SVGAGI (reference sequence). The CDR3 is 14 amino acids. The CDR3: CASSRQAGTYEQYF. CDR3 in DNA: TGTGCCAGCAGCAGGCAAGCGGGAACCTACGAGCAGTACTTC.

The chain is built from TRBV7-2 and TRBJ1-1, with D perhaps matching TRBD1 (5 bases). Germline V gene lookup returns CDR1 SGHTA and CDR2 FQGNSA. This CDR3 is 17 amino acids long. Trimming removed 1 base at V and 5 bases at J, with 20 bases between. CDR3 amino acids: CASSLGAQVHRGTEAFF. CDR3 DNA: TGTGCCAGCAGCTTAGGGGCCCAGGTCCACCGGGGGACTGAAGCTTTCTTT.

The rearrangement uses TRBV7-9 and TRBJ2-1; 7 bases fit TRBD2. With V trimmed by 7 bases and J by 0 bases, 9 bases remained unmatched. CDR3 length: 16 amino acids. CDR1 and CDR2 from the germline V gene are SEHNR and FQNEAQ (reference sequence). DNA of the CDR3: TGTGCCAGCACAAACCCCCGGACTAGCTCCTACAATGAGCAGTTCTTC. This gives the protein CASTNPRTSSYNEQFF.

The chain carries TRBV10-2 and TRBJ2-1; D is uncertain. Germline CDR1 and CDR2: WSHSY and SAAADI. V was cut by 0 bases and J by 4 bases, with 10 bases left in between. This CDR3 is built from 15 residues. The CDR3 DNA sequence: TGCGCCAGCAGTGAGTCTCCGCCGGGTTACAATGAGCAGTTCTTC. This gives the protein CASSESPPGYNEQFF.

The chain employs TRBV27 and TRBJ2-4, with TRBD1 matching 7 bases. The germline gives CDR1 MNHEY, CDR2 SMNVEV (reference sequence). The CDR3 is made up of 15 amino acids. V trimming: 5 bases; J trimming: 3 bases; junction bases outside the gene matches: 7. The CDR3 is CASSLQGFDKNIQYF. Here the CDR3 DNA reads TGTGCCAGCAGTCTACAGGGGTTTGACAAAAACATTCAGTACTTC.

This rearrangement joins TRBV6-6 to TRBJ2-7; D perhaps matches TRBD1 (5 bases). Trimming removed 2 bases at V and 3 bases at J, with 14 bases between. CDR3 length: 15 residues. Germline CDR1 reads MNHNY; CDR2 reads SVGAGI (reference sequence). The CDR3 nucleotides are TGTGCCAGCAGTTACGGGCCAGGGATGGACTACGAGCAGTACTTC. Translating gives CASSYGPGMDYEQYF.

The table lists this clone with a count of one. The rearrangement links TRBV7-3 to TRBJ2-2; TRBD2 matches at 8 bases. Unmatched junction bases numbered 4, after V lost 5 bases and J lost 2 bases. The length of the CDR3 is 15 residues. Germline V gene lookup returns CDR1 SGHTA and CDR2 FQGTGA. The CDR3 DNA reads as TGTGCCAGCAGCCCCACTAGCGGAAACACCGGGGAGCTGTTTTTT. As protein: CASSPTSGNTGELFF.

V gene TRBV6-2 or TRBV6-3 combines with J gene TRBJ1-5, with 12 bases matching TRBD1. V was clipped by 8 bases and J by 3 bases; unmatched bases: 8. The CDR3 length is 16 residues. Germline V CDR1 and CDR2: MNHEY, SVGEGT. The CDR3 sequence: CASCRGQGADNQPQHF. For the CDR3, the DNA is TGTGCCAGCTGCCGGGGACAGGGGGCAGACAATCAGCCCCAGCATTTT.

The chain combines TRBV7-6 with TRBJ2-7; the D gene is possibly TRBD1 (5 bases). V lost 6 bases and J 4 bases, leaving 16 bases between the germline ends. The CDR3 totals 14 residues. Germline-derived CDR1 and CDR2 are SGHVS and FNYEAQ. CDR3 sequence: CASRYIGVRYEQYF. The CDR3 nucleotides read TGTGCCAGCAGGTACATAGGGGTGAGATACGAGCAGTACTTC.

V usage is TRBV3-1 (or the pseudogene TRBV3-2) and J usage is TRBJ2-5, with D perhaps matching TRBD2 (7 bases). Germline V CDR1 and CDR2: LGHDT, YNNKEL (reference sequence). With 4 bases removed from V and 4 bases from J, the gap between germline ends came to 16 bases. CDR3 length: 15 residues. The CDR3 region has the DNA TGTGCCAGCAGCCCTCCCCCCGGGGGGCGAGAGACCCAGTACTTC. It yields the protein CASSPPPGGRETQYF.

This rearrangement joins TRBV4-3 to TRBJ1-3, with D possibly TRBD1 on 6 matching bases. V was trimmed by 0 bases and J by 4 bases, leaving 16 bases between them. The CDR3 extends over 17 amino acids. The germline V gene encodes CDR1 LGHNA and CDR2 YSLEER. CDR3 loop: CASSQDPPEGEGNTIYF. The CDR3 region has the DNA TGCGCCAGCAGCCAAGATCCCCCAGAGGGGGAGGGAAACACCATATATTTT.

This clone was picked up one time. The J gene is TRBJ2-7, the V gene TRBV5-1; 7 bases are shared with TRBD2. Losses at the gene ends were 4 bases for V and 3 bases for J; bases not matched to a gene: 19. CDR3 length: 18 amino acids. The germline gives CDR1 SGHRS, CDR2 YFSETQ. The CDR3: CASSPGGSGAGRNYEQYF. In nucleotides, the CDR3 is TGCGCCAGCAGCCCTGGTGGGTCCGGAGCGGGAAGGAACTACGAGCAGTACTTC.

This chain links TRBV19 with TRBJ1-5; 8 bases line up with TRBD1. Germline-derived CDR1 and CDR2 are LNHDA and SQIVND (reference sequence). The ends lost 3 bases at V and 8 bases at J; junction bases unmatched: 6. CDR3 length equals 14 residues. CDR3 amino acids: CASSIEQGVKPQHF. CDR3 DNA sequence: TGTGCCAGTAGTATCGAACAGGGGGTTAAGCCCCAGCATTTT.

The V call is TRBV28, the J call TRBJ1-3, with D uncertain. Looked up from germline, CDR1 is MDHEN and CDR2 is SYDVKM. Trimming took off 2 bases at V and 0 bases at J, with 17 bases between the two ends. The CDR3 runs 18 residues. This CDR3 reads CASSLAGLPSSSGNTIYF. CDR3 bases: TGTGCCAGCAGTTTAGCTGGTTTGCCTTCGAGCTCTGGAAACACCATATATTTT.

This rearrangement joins TRBV3-1 (or the pseudogene TRBV3-2) to TRBJ2-1, with no clear D. CDR1 LGHDT and CDR2 YNNKEL come from the germline V gene (reference sequence). The CDR3 contains 13 residues. The V and J ends lost 2 bases and 7 bases respectively, with 9 bases between them. The CDR3 DNA reads TGTGCCAGCAGCCAAAAGACAACAAATGAGCAGTTCTTC. The encoded protein is CASSQKTTNEQFF.

The chain employs TRBV13 and TRBJ2-5; D is undetermined. Looked up from germline, CDR1 is PRHDT and CDR2 is FYEKMQ (reference sequence). The CDR3 covers 14 residues. The V end lost 2 bases, the J end lost 1 base, and 8 bases lay between the germline ends. The CDR3 loop reads CASSLQRFQETQYF. CDR3 DNA: TGTGCCAGCAGCTTACAACGGTTCCAAGAGACCCAGTACTTC.

This chain uses TRBV30 with TRBJ2-7; TRBD1 might be the D (5 bases). V was cut by 3 bases and J by 2 bases, with 8 bases left in between. Germline assignment: CDR1 GTSNPN and CDR2 SVGIG (reference sequence). The CDR3 runs to 12 residues. The CDR3 spells CAWRNRPYEQYF. CDR3 coding DNA: TGTGCCTGGAGAAACAGGCCCTACGAGCAGTACTTC.

This clone was recorded once. V is TRBV25-1 and J is TRBJ2-1; 7 positions match TRBD2. CDR1 and CDR2 (germline): MGHDK, SYGVNS. The trim removed 1 base at V and 0 bases at J, leaving 3 bases unmatched. This CDR3 has 16 residues. CDR3 nucleotides: TGTGCCAGCAGTGAATTTGGGACTACCTCCTACAATGAGCAGTTCTTC. Its translation is CASSEFGTTSYNEQFF.

This rearrangement joins TRBV5-6 to TRBJ2-7; possible D gene TRBD1, 6 bases. CDR3 length equals 13 residues. Germline CDR1 reads SGHDT; CDR2 reads YYEEEE. V was pared by 3 bases and J by 11 bases, with 18 bases between. CDR3 residues: CASSSDPTGSKYF. CDR3 DNA: TGTGCCAGCAGCTCGGACCCTACAGGGTCGAAGTACTTC. Drawing the rest from reference TRBV5-6 and TRBJ2-7, the complete variable domain is DAGVTQSPTHLIKTRGQQVTLRCSPKSGHDTVSWYQQALGQGPQFIFQYYEEEERQRGNFPDRFSGHQFPNYSSELNVNALLLGDSALYLCASSSDPTGSKYFGPGTRLTVT.

Note on this clone: A read error may produce the germline difference seen at one junction end. Other DNA sequences in the same sample also yield this CDR3. The chain is built from TRBV2 and TRBJ1-2; D call uncertain. Germline V gene data show CDR1 as SNHLY and CDR2 as FYNNEI. The CDR3 totals 13 residues. CDR3 in DNA: TGTGCCAGCTACTTTGAGGGCGACTATGGCTATACCTTC. Translated: CASYFEGDYGYTF.

V is TRBV3-1 (or the pseudogene TRBV3-2) and J is TRBJ2-1; TRBD2 matches 8 bases. After removal of 1 base from V and 1 base from J, the junction contained 3 bases not matched to a gene. Germline assignment: CDR1 LGHDT and CDR2 YNNKEL (reference sequence). The CDR3 extends over 16 amino acids. Here the CDR3 DNA reads TGTGCCAGCAGCCAAGTGGGCGGGAGGTCCTACAATGAGCAGTTCTTC. It specifies CASSQVGGRSYNEQFF.

The rearrangement joins TRBV9 to TRBJ1-1; D possibly corresponds to TRBD1 (6 bases). Germline V gene data show CDR1 as SGDLS and CDR2 as YYNGEE. Trimming stripped 3 bases from V and 1 base from J, with 10 bases between. The CDR3 consists of 14 residues. CDR3 sequence: CASSGLQGNTEAFF. The CDR3 DNA reads as TGTGCCAGCAGCGGATTACAGGGGAACACTGAAGCTTTCTTT. Full variable domain (remainder filled in from reference TRBV9 and TRBJ1-1): DSGVTQTPKHLITATGQRVTLRCSPRSGDLSVYWYQQSLDQGLQFLIQYYNGEERAKGNILERFSAQQFPDLHSELNLSSLELGDSALYFCASSGLQGNTEAFFGQGTRLTVV.